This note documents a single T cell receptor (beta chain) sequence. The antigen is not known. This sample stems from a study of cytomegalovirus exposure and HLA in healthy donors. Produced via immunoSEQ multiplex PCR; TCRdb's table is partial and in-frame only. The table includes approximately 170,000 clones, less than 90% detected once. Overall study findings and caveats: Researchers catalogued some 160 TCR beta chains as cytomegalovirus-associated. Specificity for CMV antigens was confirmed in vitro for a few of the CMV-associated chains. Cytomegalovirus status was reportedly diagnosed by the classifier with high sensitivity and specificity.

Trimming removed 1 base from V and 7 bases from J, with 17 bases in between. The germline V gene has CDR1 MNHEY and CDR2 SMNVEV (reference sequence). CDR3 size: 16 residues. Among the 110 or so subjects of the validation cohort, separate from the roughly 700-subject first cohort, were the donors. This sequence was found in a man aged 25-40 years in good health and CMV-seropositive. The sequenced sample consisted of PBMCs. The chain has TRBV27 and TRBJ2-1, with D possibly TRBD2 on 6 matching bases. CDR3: CASSLLRQIGGNEQFF. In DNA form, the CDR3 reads TGTGCCAGCAGTTTATTAAGGCAGATTGGGGGGAATGAGCAGTTCTTC.